This passage covers 23 T cell receptor beta chains from one sample sequenced in a study of OX40 agonist ivuxolimab in advanced cancers. Assay used: immunoSEQ multiplex PCR; TCRdb lists only in-frame clones, some missing. The table records approximately 58,000 clones, around 84% of them present only once. Sequencing was performed on CD4+ or CD8+ T cells sorted from blood, taken in a trial of the OX40 agonist ivuxolimab. The receptor set was obtained from an adult with an advanced solid tumor such as melanoma, head and neck, liver or kidney cancer.

The chain couples TRBV11-2 to TRBJ2-1; 14 bases line up with TRBD2. Germline loops: CDR1 SGHAT, CDR2 FQNNGV. V gave up 3 bases and J gave up 3 bases; unmatched junction bases: 4. CDR3 length equals 17 residues. The CDR3 sequence is CASSFGTSGRRYNEQFF. CDR3 in DNA: TGTGCCAGCAGCTTTGGGACTAGCGGGAGACGCTACAATGAGCAGTTCTTC.

The rearrangement uses TRBV6-6 and TRBJ2-3, with 7 bases matching TRBD2. Per the germline V gene, CDR1 is MNHNY and CDR2 is SVGAGI (reference sequence). Trimming at V came to 7 bases and at J to 1 base, leaving 2 bases not matched to a gene. The CDR3 length is 13 residues. CDR3 protein: CASTGLGTDTQYF. The CDR3 DNA reads TGTGCCAGCACCGGACTAGGCACAGATACGCAGTATTTT.

The chain carries TRBV2 and TRBJ2-6; D could derive from TRBD1 or TRBD2 (5 bases each). The V and J ends lost 6 bases and 0 bases respectively, with 12 bases between them. Germline V gene lookup returns CDR1 SNHLY and CDR2 FYNNEI. The CDR3 contains 16 residues. This CDR3 is CASSRDGRSGANVLTF. The CDR3 bases are TGTGCCAGCAGCCGGGACGGCCGCTCTGGGGCCAACGTCCTGACTTTC.

The V gene is TRBV6-6, the J gene TRBJ1-2, with D possibly being TRBD1 (6 bases). The CDR3 sequence is 13 residues long. Germline-derived CDR1 and CDR2 are MNHNY and SVGAGI (reference sequence). The ends were cut back, 5 bases at V and 4 bases at J, with 11 bases in the middle. In DNA, the CDR3 is TGTGCCAGCAGTCAGGACAGTTCCTATGGCTACACCTTC. Its translation is CASSQDSSYGYTF.

The chain combines TRBV7-2 with TRBJ2-7; TRBD2 matches 9 bases. V lost 6 bases, J lost 5 bases, and 14 bases stayed unmatched. Per germline, CDR1 SGHTA and CDR2 FQGNSA. This CDR3 is built from 16 residues. The CDR3 is CASSSRTGTSIHEQYF. For the CDR3, the DNA is TGTGCCAGCAGTTCAAGGACCGGGACTAGCATCCACGAGCAGTACTTC.

This clone has a handful of counts. This chain joins TRBV11-2 and TRBJ2-3; 7 bases match TRBD2. The CDR3 covers 14 residues. The germline CDR1 and CDR2 sequences are SGHAT and FQNNGV. V lost 5 bases, J lost 5 bases, and 7 bases stayed unmatched. The CDR3 DNA sequence: TGTGCCAGCAGCCCCGGACCGGGGGGAGATACGCAGTATTTT. It encodes CASSPGPGGDTQYF.

This clone was observed once. In the same sample, other DNA sequences code for this CDR3. The chain links TRBV6-6 to TRBJ1-3, with TRBD1 matching over 8 bases. V shed 2 bases and J 4 bases; nucleotides not matched to a gene: 1. The CDR3 loop spans 14 amino acids. Germline V gene lookup returns CDR1 MNHNY and CDR2 SVGAGI (reference sequence). Written as DNA, the CDR3 is TGTGCCAGCAGTTACGGACAGGGAGGAAACACCATATATTTT. The encoded protein is CASSYGQGGNTIYF.

This clone was counted ten times or more. The chain has TRBV7-3 and TRBJ2-1, with TRBD2 matching 14 bases. V lost 6 bases to trimming and J lost 7 bases; unmatched junction nucleotides: 5. CDR3 length equals 15 residues. CDR1 and CDR2 (germline): SGHTA, FQGTGA. CDR3 in amino acids: CASSQRLAGGNEQFF. The DNA for the CDR3 is TGTGCCAGCAGTCAGCGACTAGCGGGAGGGAATGAGCAGTTCTTC.

The CDR3, as DNA: TGTGCCAGCTCACTATACGGGACAGAGAACACTGAAGCTTTCTTT. Translation: CASSLYGTENTEAFF. V and J are TRBV18 and TRBJ1-1; 7 positions agree with TRBD1. CDR3 size: 15 residues. Germline V gene data show CDR1 as KGHSH and CDR2 as LQKENI. V was pared by 4 bases and J by 1 base, with 6 bases of the junction left unmatched.

The chain is built from TRBV2 and TRBJ1-2; 7 nucleotides align to TRBD1. This CDR3 spans 15 amino acids. The V segment lost 1 base and the J segment 6 bases; nucleotides outside the gene matches: 8. CDR1 and CDR2 (germline): SNHLY, FYNNEI. CDR3 DNA: TGTGCCAGCAGTGAAGTGAGACAGGGACTCGATGGCTACACCTTC. Its translation is CASSEVRQGLDGYTF.

This clone showed up just a few times. The chain employs TRBV10-1 and TRBJ2-1; a possible D gene is TRBD1 (6 bases). The germline CDR1 and CDR2 sequences are WNHNN and SYGVQD (reference sequence). The CDR3 has 13 amino acids. Trimming cost V 8 bases and J 6 bases, with 14 bases left between them. CDR3 in DNA: TGCGCCAGCGGGAGCACAGGGAGCAATGAGCAGTTCTTC. It specifies CASGSTGSNEQFF.

This clone was observed a handful of times. The V call is TRBV6-1, the J call TRBJ2-7; D is undetermined. Looked up from germline, CDR1 is MNHNS and CDR2 is SASEGT. Between the trimmed V and J ends, which lost 10 bases and 0 bases, there was a span of 10 bases. The CDR3 runs 12 residues. CDR3 sequence reads: CATCRTSYEQYF. The CDR3 coding sequence is TGTGCCACTTGCAGGACCTCCTACGAGCAGTACTTC.

The rearrangement uses TRBV20-1 and TRBJ1-5; D gene uncertain. Germline V CDR1 and CDR2: DFQATT, SNEGSKA (reference sequence). V lost 6 bases, J lost 1 base, and 4 bases lay in between. The CDR3 covers 11 residues. The CDR3 DNA is TGCAGTGCAGGGAGCAATCAGCCCCAGCATTTT. Its protein is CSAGSNQPQHF.

The CDR3 sequence: CASSRGQGSNQPQHF. The CDR3 nucleotides read TGTGCCAGCAGCAGAGGACAGGGCAGCAATCAGCCCCAGCATTTT. V is TRBV6-5 and J is TRBJ1-5; 8 positions match TRBD1. The J segment lost 1 base and the V segment lost 6 bases, leaving 5 bases of the junction unmatched. The CDR3 spans 15 residues. Per germline, CDR1 MNHEY and CDR2 SVGAGI.

This CDR3 is CASSYTDRVQPQHF. As DNA, the CDR3 is TGTGCCAGCAGTTACACCGACAGGGTTCAGCCCCAGCATTTT. The chain combines TRBV6-6 with TRBJ1-5; TRBD1 matches 7 bases. Trimming at V came to 2 bases and at J to 6 bases, leaving 4 bases not matched to a gene. CDR1 and CDR2 (germline): MNHNY, SVGAGI (reference sequence). This CDR3 is built from 14 residues.

The chain is built from TRBV10-3 and TRBJ1-2, with 7 nucleotides matching TRBD1. V trimming: 1 base; J trimming: 2 bases; junction bases outside the gene matches: 1. The V gene's germline CDR1 is ENHRY and CDR2 SYGVKD. The CDR3 runs 14 residues. The CDR3 loop reads CAISELGQNYGYTF. The CDR3 DNA is TGTGCCATCAGTGAGTTGGGACAGAACTATGGCTACACCTTC.

This chain connects TRBV30 to TRBJ1-4; D not certain. The CDR3 runs 14 residues. V lost 1 base and J 4 bases, leaving 10 bases between the germline ends. Germline lookup yields CDR1 GTSNPN and CDR2 SVGIG (reference sequence). Here the CDR3 DNA reads TGTGCCTGGAGTGCGGACGTCTTTAATGAAAAACTGTTTTTT. This codes for CAWSADVFNEKLFF. The complete variable domain, with remaining parts taken from reference TRBV30 and TRBJ1-4, reads SQTIHQWPATLVQPVGSPLSLECTVEGTSNPNLYWYRQAAGRGLQLLFYSVGIGQISSEVPQNLSASRPQDRQFILSSKKLLLSDSGFYLCAWSADVFNEKLFFGSGTQLSVL.

The chain has TRBV18 and TRBJ2-1; 8 nucleotides align to TRBD2. The CDR3 extends over 15 amino acids. Per germline, CDR1 KGHSH and CDR2 LQKENI. V trimming: 0 bases; J trimming: 7 bases; junction bases outside the gene matches: 5. The CDR3 region is CASSPPSGSGNEQFF. The CDR3 bases are TGTGCCAGCTCACCACCAAGCGGGAGCGGTAATGAGCAGTTCTTC.

V gene TRBV2 combines with J gene TRBJ2-4, with 7 bases fitting TRBD2. In germline, CDR1 is SNHLY, CDR2 FYNNEI. This CDR3 contains 14 residues. With 4 bases clipped from V and 4 bases from J, the junction kept 4 bases outside the gene matches. The CDR3 coding sequence is TGTGCCAGCAGTGTTGCGGGAGTGAAAAACATTCAGTACTTC. It yields the protein CASSVAGVKNIQYF. Using reference TRBV2 and TRBJ2-4 for the parts outside the CDR3, the full variable domain is EPEVTQTPSHQVTQMGQEVILRCVPISNHLYFYWYRQILGQKVEFLVSFYNNEISEKSEIFDDQFSVERPDGSNFTLKIRSTKLEDSAMYFCASSVAGVKNIQYFGAGTRLSVL.

This rearrangement joins TRBV28 to TRBJ2-5, with D possibly TRBD1 on 6 matching bases. V was pared by 5 bases and J by 5 bases, with 18 bases between. Germline loops: CDR1 MDHEN, CDR2 SYDVKM. The CDR3 length is 15 residues. The CDR3 is CASSIAGAAEETQYF. DNA of the CDR3: TGTGCCAGCAGTATCGCAGGGGCGGCCGAGGAGACCCAGTACTTC.

The CDR3 region has the DNA TGTGCCAGCATGGGGGGGGTCCCCGGGACCCAGTACTTC. Its translation is CASMGGVPGTQYF. The V call is TRBV7-2, the J call TRBJ2-5, with 7 bases that match TRBD2. The V segment lost 7 bases and the J segment 7 bases; nucleotides outside the gene matches: 9. Germline V gives CDR1 SGHTA, CDR2 FQGNSA. CDR3 length equals 13 residues.

The V gene is TRBV5-5, the J gene TRBJ1-5; D remains ambiguous. This CDR3 is built from 15 residues. Germline CDR1 reads SGHKS; CDR2 reads YYEKEE (reference sequence). The V end lost 4 bases, the J end lost 5 bases, and 16 bases lay between the germline ends. Written as DNA, the CDR3 is TGTGCCAGCAGCCACGATCCCGGACCAGATCAGCCCCAGCATTTT. It yields the protein CASSHDPGPDQPQHF.

Only a few counts were recorded for this clone. This chain links TRBV9 with TRBJ1-1; D is unclear. V lost 0 bases, J lost 1 base, and 4 bases lay in between. CDR3 length: 13 amino acids. Germline-derived CDR1 and CDR2 are SGDLS and YYNGEE. CDR3 amino acids: CASSVEPNTEAFF. The CDR3 DNA follows: TGTGCCAGCAGCGTAGAACCGAACACTGAAGCTTTCTTT.